The rows below give T cell receptor beta chains drawn from one sample of a study of OX40 agonist ivuxolimab in advanced cancers. The method was immunoSEQ multiplex PCR; TCRdb's version includes in-frame clones alone and lacks a portion of them. The data contain about 27,000 clones, about 70% of them singletons. The sequencing used CD4+ or CD8+ T cells sorted from blood, collected in a trial of the OX40 agonist ivuxolimab. These receptors were collected from an adult with an advanced solid tumor such as melanoma, head and neck, liver or kidney cancer. CDR3s include the opening cysteine and the closing phenylalanine or tryptophan. D genes are given only for firm matches. Expanded clones are given a class, and other clones once, few, many or no size at all.

j_gene,abundance,v_gene,d_gene,CDR3nt,CDR3aa
TRBJ2-7,NA,TRBV7-2,TRBD2,TGTGCCAGCCGGCGACGACCCCTAGCGGGCCGGGCCTACGAGCAGTACTTC,CASRRRPLAGRAYEQYF
TRBJ2-3,NA,TRBV10-3,TRBD2,TGTGCCATCAGTGGATCTTTGGGACTAGCGGGAAATTCCGACACAGATACGCAGTATTTT,CAISGSLGLAGNSDTDTQYF
TRBJ2-3,NA,TRBV7-9,NA,TGTGCCAGCAGCTTCGACACAGATACGCAGTATTTT,CASSFDTDTQYF
TRBJ1-1,NA,TRBV6-1,TRBD1,TGTGCCAGCACCCTGACTTTGGGACAGGGTGGGGAAGCTTTCTTT,CASTLTLGQGGEAFF
TRBJ1-4,NA,TRBV14,TRBD1,TGTGCCAGCAGACGACAGGGGGAGAATGAAAAACTGTTTTTT,CASRRQGENEKLFF
TRBJ2-1,NA,TRBV5-6,NA,TGTGCCAGCAGCTTGGCGGTACAGACCTACAATGAGCAGTTCTTC,CASSLAVQTYNEQFF
TRBJ2-1,NA,TRBV11-2,NA,TGTGCCAGCAGCTTAGATCTGACGGGGGGCTCCACCTTCTTC,CASSLDLTGGSTFF
TRBJ1-5,NA,TRBV5-1,TRBD1,TGCGCCAGCAGCTTATACCCCGGGACAGGGGTCAATCAGCCCCAGCATTTT,CASSLYPGTGVNQPQHF
TRBJ2-5,NA,TRBV29-1,NA,TGCAGCGTCACGGAAGTTGTAAGGGAGACCCAGTACTTC,CSVTEVVRETQYF
TRBJ1-1,few,TRBV4-1,TRBD1,TGCGCCAGCAGCCAAGAGCCCCAGGGGGCGACATCAGGCACTGAAGCTTTCTTT,CASSQEPQGATSGTEAFF
TRBJ2-1,NA,TRBV5-6,TRBD2,TGTGCCAGCAGCTTGGCGGGGGGGCTTCTCAATGAGCAGTTCTTC,CASSLAGGLLNEQFF
TRBJ2-5,NA,TRBV18,NA,TGTGCCAGCTCACCATACGGGGAGACCCAGTACTTC,CASSPYGETQYF
TRBJ1-1,NA,TRBV18,NA,TGTGCCAGCTCAAGGGACCTAATGAACACTGAAGCTTTCTTT,CASSRDLMNTEAFF
TRBJ1-1,few,TRBV6-5,NA,TGTGCCAGCAGCCCGTCGGCGGGTAGCACTGAAGCTTTCTTT,CASSPSAGSTEAFF
TRBJ2-5,NA,TRBV11-1,TRBD2,TGTGCCAGCAGCCCGGGACTAGCGGGGTGGGAGACCCAGTACTTC,CASSPGLAGWETQYF
TRBJ2-3,few,TRBV11-2,TRBD1,TGTGCCAGCAGCTTAATACAGGGGGTTTCAGCGGATACGCAGTATTTT,CASSLIQGVSADTQYF
TRBJ1-5,medium-sized,TRBV27,NA,TGTGCCAGCAGTCTACAGGGAAACGAACAGCCCCAGCATTTT,CASSLQGNEQPQHF
TRBJ2-7,NA,TRBV6-1,TRBD2,TGTGCCGTACGGACTAGCGGGGGGGCCTACGAGCAGTACTTC,CAVRTSGGAYEQYF
TRBJ1-2,NA,TRBV7-9,NA,TGTGCCAGCAGTGTATCCTCAACAGGGACGGGGGGCTACACCTTC,CASSVSSTGTGGYTF
TRBJ2-3,once,TRBV19,NA,TGTGCCAGTAGTATAGATCTAAGCACAGATACGCAGTATTTT,CASSIDLSTDTQYF
TRBJ1-1,NA,TRBV29-1,NA,TGCAGCGTTTGTAGGGGCATAAAGACTGAAGCTTTCTTT,CSVCRGIKTEAFF
TRBJ2-3,NA,TRBV6-6,NA,TGTGCCAGCAGTTATATCCTAGGAGATACGCAGTATTTT,CASSYILGDTQYF
TRBJ2-7,NA,TRBV28,NA,TGTGCCAGCAGTTTGAAGGGCTACGAGCAGTACTTC,CASSLKGYEQYF
TRBJ1-3,NA,TRBV6-1,NA,TGTGCCAGCAGTGAATTTCTTGGGATTCGTTCTGGAAACACCATATATTTT,CASSEFLGIRSGNTIYF
TRBJ2-5,NA,TRBV2,NA,TGTGCCAGCAGTGAGGGGGGTTCGAAAGAGACCCAGTACTTC,CASSEGGSKETQYF
TRBJ1-5,NA,TRBV2,NA,TGTGCCAGCAGTGAATTGAGGGCGCGGCTGCATTTT,CASSELRARLHF
TRBJ2-1,NA,TRBV7-8,TRBD2,TGTGCCAGCAGCTTCACTAGCCGGGGAGGGAATGAGCAGTTCTTC,CASSFTSRGGNEQFF
TRBJ2-1,NA,TRBV6-6,NA,TGTGCCAGCAGGGGGGATAATGAGCAGTTCTTC,CASRGDNEQFF
TRBJ1-2,NA,TRBV6-5,NA,TGTGCCAGCAAATGTAGAAAGACCTATGGCTACACCTTC,CASKCRKTYGYTF
TRBJ1-4,NA,TRBV27,NA,TGTGCCAGCAGTCCGAGCGTTGGACGGCTTTTGTTTTTT,CASSPSVGRLLFF